This entry lists 17 T cell receptor beta chains sequenced from one sample in a study of control samples from healthy donors and cancer patients. The repertoire was sequenced with immunoSEQ multiplex PCR; TCRdb's copy has only in-frame clones and lacks some. The sample lists tens of thousands of clones, about 90% occurring once. Input material: blood. The receptor source for this set is a woman aged 50 to 65 in good health.

The count of this clone is one. The CDR3 nucleotides are TGTGCCAGCAGTTCCCCCCCTCCCAGGGAGGGTTATGGCTACACCTTC. Protein product: CASSSPPPREGYGYTF. V is TRBV28 and J is TRBJ1-2; D is perhaps TRBD1 (5 bases). The CDR3 consists of 16 residues. Trimming removed 4 bases at V and 5 bases at J, with 20 bases between. In germline, CDR1 is MDHEN, CDR2 SYDVKM.

The CDR3, as DNA: TGTGCCAGCAGCTTAGCCCACAGACCGACTAATGAAAAACTGTTTTTT. Encoded protein: CASSLAHRPTNEKLFF. The chain carries TRBV11-2 and TRBJ1-4; D remains unclear. The CDR3 loop spans 16 amino acids. The V gene lost 1 base and the J gene lost 2 bases, with 11 bases spanning the gap. CDR1 and CDR2 from the germline V gene are SGHAT and FQNNGV.

The chain couples TRBV12-5 to TRBJ1-1; D not resolved. Germline V gene data show CDR1 as LGHNT and CDR2 as FRNRAP. CDR3 length equals 16 residues. V was clipped by 5 bases and J by 0 bases, with 16 bases between them. The CDR3 DNA follows: TGTGCTAGTGGTCCCTCCTCTGGGCCCTTGAACACTGAAGCTTTCTTT. Its protein is CASGPSSGPLNTEAFF.

The rearrangement uses TRBV28 and TRBJ2-1, with TRBD1 matching over 7 bases. The J segment lost 9 bases and the V segment lost 7 bases, leaving 9 bases of the junction unmatched. The length of the CDR3 is 13 residues. Per the germline V gene, CDR1 is MDHEN and CDR2 is SYDVKM. CDR3 coding DNA: TGTGCCAGCAAGATGACAGGGCCGGGTGAGCAGTTCTTC. Encoded protein: CASKMTGPGEQFF.

This clone has more than one count but fewer than ten. J is TRBJ1-6 and V is TRBV7-3; possibly TRBD1 for D (6 bases). The germline gives CDR1 SGHTA, CDR2 FQGTGA. The CDR3 is 20 amino acids. V lost 5 bases, J lost 6 bases, and 29 bases lay in between. Written as DNA, the CDR3 is TGTGCCAGCAGCCCACCCCCCCTGCGACAGGCCTCTGGGGGTAATTCACCCCTCCACTTT. It is translated as CASSPPPLRQASGGNSPLHF.

This chain connects TRBV28 to TRBJ2-1, with D maybe TRBD2 (6 bases). From germline, CDR1 is MDHEN and CDR2 SYDVKM. V lost 6 bases and J 3 bases, leaving 18 bases between the germline ends. The CDR3 contains 16 residues. The DNA for the CDR3 is TGTGCCAGCAGCTCCGGGGGAGAGGGCCACTACAATGAGCAGTTCTTC. Translated, it gives CASSSGGEGHYNEQFF.

The chain joins TRBV19 to TRBJ2-2; 7 nucleotides match TRBD2. Germline values: CDR1 LNHDA, CDR2 SQIVND (reference sequence). CDR3 length: 17 residues. J gave up 1 base and V 6 bases, and 11 bases lay outside the gene matches. As DNA, the CDR3 is TGTGCCAGTAGCCAGTTTAGGGCTAGCGGGAACACCGGGGAGCTGTTTTTT. Amino acid sequence: CASSQFRASGNTGELFF.

This clone was detected only once. The J gene is TRBJ2-2, the V gene TRBV6-5, with D perhaps TRBD2 (6 bases). CDR3 length equals 13 residues. Germline loops: CDR1 MNHEY, CDR2 SVGAGI. Trimming pared 10 bases from V and 5 bases from J, leaving 14 bases between. The CDR3 nucleotides are TGTGCCACCTCCGAGGGAGGTACCGGGGAGCTGTTTTTT. Translating it yields CATSEGGTGELFF.

V and J are TRBV3-1 (or the pseudogene TRBV3-2) and TRBJ2-3, with 8 bases matching TRBD2. Germline CDR1 and CDR2: LGHDT and YNNKEL (reference sequence). The CDR3 runs to 14 residues. V shed 11 bases and J 1 base; nucleotides not matched to a gene: 8. CDR3 in amino acids: CAASTGGGTDTQYF. The CDR3 coding sequence is TGTGCCGCCTCTACGGGAGGGGGCACAGATACGCAGTATTTT.

This chain uses TRBV7-2 with TRBJ2-7, with D perhaps being TRBD1 or TRBD2 (5 bases each). The CDR3 is 16 residues long. V lost 4 bases and J lost 1, with 17 bases in between. Germline V gives CDR1 SGHTA, CDR2 FQGNSA. The chain's CDR3 is CASSWEWGSRSYEQYF. The CDR3 nucleotides read TGTGCCAGCAGCTGGGAGTGGGGCTCCCGGTCCTACGAGCAGTACTTC.

The chain employs TRBV7-3 and TRBJ2-2; 9 nucleotides agree with TRBD1. Looked up from germline, CDR1 is SGHTA and CDR2 is FQGTGA. This CDR3 has 14 amino acids. J gave up 6 bases and V 5 bases, and 4 bases lay outside the gene matches. The CDR3 DNA is TGTGCCAGCAGCAAAAGACAGGGGGCCGGGGAGCTGTTTTTT. Its translation: CASSKRQGAGELFF. The full variable domain, in which reference TRBV7-3 and TRBJ2-2 provide the parts outside the CDR3, is GAGVSQTPSNKVTEKGKYVELRCDPISGHTALYWYRQSLGQGPEFLIYFQGTGAADDSGLPNDRFFAVRPEGSVSTLKIQRTERGDSAVYLCASSKRQGAGELFFGEGSRLTVL.

This clone has only one observation. This CDR3 is CASSLGLAGDVQYF. CDR3 bases: TGTGCCAGCAGCTTAGGCCTAGCGGGGGATGTTCAGTACTTC. This chain links TRBV7-2 with TRBJ2-4, with 10 bases matching TRBD2. The CDR3 runs 14 residues. V gave up 1 base and J gave up 11 bases; unmatched junction bases: 5. The germline gives CDR1 SGHTA, CDR2 FQGNSA.

This chain uses TRBV4-1 with TRBJ1-3; the D gene is possibly TRBD1 (6 bases). Per the germline V gene, CDR1 is MGHRA and CDR2 is YSYEKL. This CDR3 spans 17 amino acids. The V end lost 2 bases, the J end lost 2 bases, and 16 bases lay between the germline ends. CDR3 region: CASSQILDSHTGNTIYF. Written as DNA, the CDR3 is TGCGCCAGCAGCCAAATCCTGGACAGCCACACTGGAAACACCATATATTTT.

This clone has only one observation. The V call is TRBV7-9, the J call TRBJ1-1, with D maybe TRBD1 (6 bases). V was pared by 1 base and J by 5 bases, with 11 bases between. This CDR3 has 14 residues. Germline V gene data show CDR1 as SEHNR and CDR2 as FQNEAQ (reference sequence). CDR3 nucleotides: TGTGCCAGCAGCTTAGACAGGGTGTTGACTGAAGCTTTCTTT. This encodes CASSLDRVLTEAFF.

The J gene is TRBJ2-1, the V gene TRBV9; 15 bases are a match to TRBD2. This CDR3 spans 16 amino acids. With 4 bases clipped from V and 7 bases from J, the junction kept 6 bases outside the gene matches. The germline V gene encodes CDR1 SGDLS and CDR2 YYNGEE. The CDR3 here is CASSPRTSGRDNEQFF. CDR3 in DNA: TGTGCCAGCAGCCCAAGGACTAGCGGGAGGGATAATGAGCAGTTCTTC.

The chain couples TRBV4-1 to TRBJ2-3; D gene unclear. This CDR3 is built from 19 residues. The germline gives CDR1 MGHRA, CDR2 YSYEKL. V was shortened by 4 bases and J by 0 bases, with 23 bases between the two germline ends. The CDR3 DNA is TGCGCCAGCAGCCTCAGAATAATGTCGGGTGGGCCTAGCACAGATACGCAGTATTTT. Translation: CASSLRIMSGGPSTDTQYF.

The chain carries TRBV5-1 and TRBJ1-4; D not certain. CDR3 length: 13 amino acids. The germline CDR1 and CDR2 sequences are SGHRS and YFSETQ. V lost 2 bases and J lost 8, with 10 bases in between. The CDR3 loop reads CASSFTGNEKLFF. DNA for the CDR3: TGCGCCAGCAGCTTTACCGGGAACGAAAAACTGTTTTTT.